What follows is one TCR beta chain and its context. Its target is not known. In the same sample, other DNA sequences code for this CDR3. The data originate from a study of T cell responses to AZD1222 COVID-19 vaccine. Study outcomes and limitations: Vaccine-associated CD4 TCRs spanned spike, dominant at 160-218 and 743-854. Donor demographics were predominantly white British with a female majority; clonal diversity may be underestimated. Nearly half of spike-specific TCRs reportedly target variant regions that are unmutated in the B.1.351 and B.1.1.7 variants. No day 14 peak samples; only post-peak repertoires were characterized.

CDR3 length: 14 residues. CDR1 and CDR2 from the germline V gene are LGHDT and YNNKEL (reference sequence). Trimming shortened V by 6 bases and J by 0 bases, and 11 bases separated the two germline ends. The repertoire was sequenced with immunoSEQ multiplex PCR; TCRdb's copy has only in-frame clones and lacks some. The repertoire consists of some 110,000 clones, with 88% occurring once and the leading ten covering about 9.1%. The sequencing used peripheral blood, collected on day 0 of AZD1222 vaccination. This TCR was sampled from an adult in good health. The J gene is TRBJ1-1, the V gene TRBV3-1 (or the pseudogene TRBV3-2), with D possibly TRBD1 on 6 matching bases. CDR3: CASRPQGMNTEAFF. CDR3 DNA: TGTGCCAGCAGACCACAGGGAATGAACACTGAAGCTTTCTTT.